This T cell receptor (beta chain) appears in the sequencing data of a study of T cells in Graves' hyperthyroidism and ophthalmopathy (dated by TCRdb to between 2018 and 2020). Context from the whole study: Peripheral blood samples were taken at initial diagnosis, before any treatment was given. To identify TCR V-J signatures that set the groups apart, the researchers used a discovery cohort of roughly 100 patients, made up of approximately 43 with Graves' ophthalmopathy and 55 to 65 with stable Graves' hyperthyroidism. Whether ophthalmopathy could be predicted prospectively was tested in an independent validation cohort made up of fewer than 20 hyperthyroidism patients plus 17 patients who later progressed to ophthalmopathy. The 100 or so discovery patients were randomly split 7:3 into training and test sets. Thyroid tissue and blood T-cell repertoires from more than 5 Graves' hyperthyroidism patients were also compared in the study. After sampling, hyperthyroidism patients received methimazole starting at 30 mg daily, and ophthalmopathy patients received high-dose intravenous methylprednisolone. TCR Vbeta CDR3 sequencing of 120 to 150 peripheral blood samples (about 45 ophthalmopathy, approximately 80 hyperthyroidism and some 17 progressor patients) is reported in the paper.

This clonotype was detected many times. Which antigen it targets is not known. Base qualities are not recorded, but no much larger clone differs from it by a single base. Trimming removed 6 bases from V and 10 bases from J, leaving 16 bases between the germline ends. Measured from the cysteine to the phenylalanine, the CDR3 is 14 residues long. Here the CDR3 DNA is all that survives: 42 bases in frame from base 1. The germline V gene provides CDR1 SGHAT and CDR2 FQNNGV. The TCR beta CDR3 regions were amplified from RNA transcripts. A first-round RT-PCR of the TCR CDR3 used the HTBI primer set with the Qiagen OneStep RT-PCR kit. Libraries were constructed in a second round of multiplex PCR, after which size selection and purification were carried out. Libraries were sequenced paired-end with 100 bp reads on an Illumina HiSeq2000. Regarding the original processing steps: Raw data were processed with SOAPnuke, discarding reads with adapters, uncalled bases, mean Phred below 15, or no exact constant-primer or identifier match. COPE v1.2.5 was used to merge high-quality paired reads, and clonotypes were defined as unique nucleotide sequences. MiTCR v1.1 was used to align the clonotypes against IMGT TRBV, TRBD and TRBJ reference segments. The analysis was restricted to V-J combinations with a frequency above 0.0001, which together covered over 99% of the repertoires. A TCS score was defined as the ratio between F50 (clonal expansion) and ExV (chaos), using BLOSUM62-based TCRdist between CDR3 peptides within each V-J. Welch's t-statistics and random forest reduced 500 to 650 V-J features to roughly 13, which were used in a naive Bayes classifier (R e1071). TCRdb handled the public reads itself, with Q25 trimming in fastp and clone calling in MiXCR, and kept productive beta chains. Each CDR3 protein gets just one entry, which takes the most common genes and DNA from the rows behind it. The V and J calls were determined by TCRdb, not by the authors. This sample comprises under 600,000 distinct CDR3 sequences, approximately 15% of them detected only once. The ten largest account for 3% to 4% of the sample.

Overall results and qualifications from the work: Most expanded thyroid clonotypes (frequency above 0.001) were also detected in blood, a finding suggesting that blood repertoires may reflect thyroid immune responses. No statistical method was used to fix the sample size in advance, and group allocation was not hidden from the investigators. In validation, progression to ophthalmopathy was predicted by the model with 70% to 71% sensitivity and just over 72% specificity, a median of approximately 6.5 months before onset. In cross-validation, a model built on a 13 V-J signature told ophthalmopathy apart from stable hyperthyroidism with 85% to 90% sensitivity and 81% to 82% specificity, and in testing the same model reached 80%/75%.

Ophthalmopathy patients had moderately to severely active disease, with a Clinical Activity Score of 3 or more, a NOSPECS grade of 4 or more, and a disease duration of less than 3 months. Patients with uncontrolled infections, other autoimmune diseases, pregnancy or lactation were excluded. Diagnoses were established on the basis of clinical symptoms, serum thyroxine and TRAb, thyroid ultrasound, and orbital computed tomography. PBMCs were isolated from about 10 ml of fresh peripheral blood by Ficoll-Paque density gradient centrifugation. Trizol reagent was used to extract total RNA, and RNA quality was then checked on an Agilent 2100 Bioanalyzer.

The sequenced sample consisted of blood. The V and J genes are TRBV11-2 and TRBJ2-6, with the D gene call left open. The TCR originated in a woman in her thirties or forties with Graves' ophthalmopathy. The CDR3 protein is CASSFGPGPNVLTF. The DNA is as follows: TGTGCCAGCAGTTTTGGGCCCGGGCCAAACGTCCTGACTTTC.